These 8 T cell receptor beta chains were all obtained from the same sample, sequenced in a study of OX40 agonist ivuxolimab in advanced cancers. Sequencing used immunoSEQ multiplex PCR; TCRdb keeps in-frame clones, though not all of them. Of about 32,000 clones in the sample, about 90% were seen once. Sequenced material: CD4+ or CD8+ T cells sorted from blood, taken in a trial of the OX40 agonist ivuxolimab. The receptors were sampled from an adult with an advanced solid tumor such as melanoma, head and neck, liver or kidney cancer.

This chain connects TRBV2 to TRBJ2-7; possibly TRBD1 for D (5 bases). The V gene's germline CDR1 is SNHLY and CDR2 FYNNEI. The CDR3 totals 13 residues. Trimming shortened V by 5 bases and J by 5 bases, and 13 bases separated the two germline ends. The CDR3 loop reads CASSKITGNEQYV. The CDR3 DNA is TGTGCCAGCAGTAAGATTACAGGCAACGAGCAGTACGTC.

This chain connects TRBV6-1 to TRBJ2-5; D possibly corresponds to TRBD2 (6 bases). The DNA end lines up better with TRBJ2-7; the J call may be wrong. This CDR3 contains 11 residues. Germline CDR1 is MNHNS and CDR2 is SASEGT. The CDR3 here is CAIWRDYEQYF. Here the CDR3 DNA reads TGTGCCATTTGGAGGGATTACGAGCAGTACTTC.

The rearrangement uses TRBV29-1 and TRBJ1-5; D gene unclear. The CDR3 has 13 amino acids. The V end was cut by 4 bases, the J end by 7 bases, with 14 bases between. Germline CDR1 and CDR2: SQVTM and ANQGSEA. Here the CDR3 reads CSVVSGVGQPQHF. For the CDR3, the DNA is TGCAGCGTTGTCTCCGGGGTAGGGCAGCCCCAGCATTTT.

This chain links TRBV9 with TRBJ2-1, with 10 bases lining up with TRBD2. The CDR3 extends over 14 amino acids. Germline trimming cut 4 bases from V and 7 bases from J; bases unmatched to any gene: 5. Germline values: CDR1 SGDLS, CDR2 YYNGEE. The CDR3 loop is CASSSGGAMNEQFF. In DNA form, the CDR3 reads TGTGCCAGCAGCAGCGGGGGGGCCATGAATGAGCAGTTCTTC.

This chain links TRBV10-1 with TRBJ2-3; no clear D gene. The CDR3 consists of 17 residues. The germline CDR1 and CDR2 sequences are WNHNN and SYGVQD (reference sequence). Trimming stripped 3 bases from V and 1 base from J, with 17 bases between. CDR3 in amino acids: CASSEGPMAARTDTQYF. CDR3 sequence (DNA): TGCGCCAGCAGTGAAGGGCCGATGGCAGCCCGCACAGATACGCAGTATTTT.

This sequence joins TRBV27 and TRBJ2-7, with D uncertain. CDR3 length equals 14 residues. V lost 2 bases and J lost 3, with 11 bases in between. Germline V gene data show CDR1 as MNHEY and CDR2 as SMNVEV (reference sequence). Here the CDR3 DNA reads TGTGCCAGCAGTTTAACAGAGTCGAACTACGAGCAGTACTTC. As protein: CASSLTESNYEQYF.

This clone came up once. This sequence joins TRBV7-2 and TRBJ2-3, with 10 bases identical to TRBD1. With V trimmed by 5 bases and J by 1 base, 9 bases remained unmatched. CDR3 length: 17 amino acids. Per germline, CDR1 SGHTA and CDR2 FQGNSA. CDR3 DNA sequence: TGTGCCAGCAGCCTGGTGGCTGGGACAGGGGGCACAGATACGCAGTATTTT. Amino acids: CASSLVAGTGGTDTQYF.

V usage is TRBV5-6 and J usage is TRBJ2-7; 7 nucleotides match TRBD2. V gave up 5 bases and J gave up 0 bases; unmatched junction bases: 8. This CDR3 has 15 residues. The V gene's germline CDR1 is SGHDT and CDR2 YYEEEE. CDR3: CASREGRTSSYEQYF. CDR3 coding DNA: TGTGCCAGCAGGGAGGGCAGGACTAGCTCCTACGAGCAGTACTTC. The full variable domain, completed using reference TRBV5-6 and TRBJ2-7, is DAGVTQSPTHLIKTRGQQVTLRCSPKSGHDTVSWYQQALGQGPQFIFQYYEEEERQRGNFPDRFSGHQFPNYSSELNVNALLLGDSALYLCASREGRTSSYEQYFGPGTRLTVT.